What follows describes a single T cell receptor (beta chain). The primer mix had 60 Vbeta and 13 Jbeta primers. Profiling relied on immunoSEQ multiplex PCR, and the TCRdb table lists in-frame clones only, not all of them. The table lists about 50,000 clones. Losses at the gene ends were 3 bases for V and 8 bases for J; bases not matched to a gene: 17. CDR1 is SGHRS and CDR2 is YFSETQ in the germline V gene. The CDR3 totals 18 residues. The data originate from a study of cytomegalovirus exposure and HLA in healthy donors. The receptor comes from a woman younger than 30 in good health and CMV-seronegative. Sequenced input: PBMCs. V gene TRBV5-1 combines with J gene TRBJ1-4, with 9 bases matching TRBD1. CDR3 DNA sequence: TGCGCCAGCAGCTCAAAGCCGACCTGGACAGGGGCGGGGGAAAAACTGTTTTTT. It yields the protein CASSSKPTWTGAGEKLFF.